Following are 17 T cell receptor beta chains from one sample sequenced in a study of T-cell reconstitution after alpha-beta-depleted transplantation in children. Unique molecular identifiers were built into the TCRbeta library. TCRdb reprocessed the PCR reads with MiXCR, giving one entry per CDR3 protein. Of fewer than 750,000 distinct CDR3 sequences in the sample, roughly 23% were seen once. The sample was PBMCs, mostly from graft donor cells, taken 360 days after TCRalphabeta/CD19-depleted stem cell transplant. These receptors all come from a boy in the first two years of life who had a stem cell transplant for acute myeloid leukemia, so the T cells may come from the graft donor.

This clonotype was detected a few times. The chain employs TRBV10-3 and TRBJ2-6, with D hard to call. Trimming cost V 8 bases and J 8 bases, with 13 bases left between them. CDR1 and CDR2 (germline): ENHRY, SYGVKD. This CDR3 region has 13 residues. The CDR3 DNA sequence: TGTGCCATCTGTGGAGTGAATCCCAACGTCCTGACTTTC. It encodes CAICGVNPNVLTF.

The sample holds many counts of this clonotype. The V call is TRBV12-3 or TRBV12-4, the J call TRBJ1-6; D unresolved. The CDR3 runs 14 residues. V lost 6 bases and J lost 0, with 6 bases in between. As DNA, the CDR3 is TGTGCCAGCAGGTCCAGCTCCTATAATTCACCCCTCCACTTT. Protein product: CASRSSSYNSPLHF.

The rearrangement links TRBV20-1 to TRBJ2-1; 8 bases line up with TRBD2. CDR1 is DFQATT, CDR2 SNEGSKA, per germline (reference sequence). V shed 0 bases, J shed 4 bases, and the junction held 8 bases outside the gene matches. The CDR3 runs to 16 residues. The CDR3 sequence is CSARDRTGLVYNEQFF. CDR3 sequence (DNA): TGCAGTGCTAGAGATCGAACGGGACTAGTATACAATGAGCAGTTCTTC.

This clonotype was picked up a small number of times. The V gene is TRBV15, the J gene TRBJ2-1; no clear D. This CDR3 contains 15 residues. Germline V gene data show CDR1 as LNHNV and CDR2 as YYDKDF (reference sequence). Trimming stripped 0 bases from V and 8 bases from J, with 14 bases between. This chain's CDR3 is CATSRDVSLYDEQFF. The CDR3 coding sequence is TGTGCCACCAGCAGAGATGTTTCATTATACGATGAGCAGTTCTTC.

This clonotype was seen at least ten times. This chain links TRBV4-1 with TRBJ2-1; no firm D call. Germline V gene data show CDR1 as MGHRA and CDR2 as YSYEKL. This CDR3 has 17 residues. V dropped 0 bases and J dropped 0 bases, with 12 bases sitting between them. The DNA of the CDR3 is TGCGCCAGCAGCCAAGACCCGGGTTCGAGCTCCTACAATGAGCAGTTCTTC. Its translation: CASSQDPGSSSYNEQFF.

V and J are TRBV6-1 and TRBJ2-3; 10 bases align to TRBD1. The CDR3 spans 15 residues. Losses at the gene ends were 6 bases for V and 4 bases for J; bases not matched to a gene: 7. CDR1 is MNHNS and CDR2 is SASEGT in the germline V gene. Written as DNA, the CDR3 is TGTGCCAGCAGCCCCCGGGACAGGGGCGCAGATACGCAGTATTTT. It is translated as CASSPRDRGADTQYF.

This clonotype has ten or more counts. The chain has TRBV9 and TRBJ2-7; 8 bases map to TRBD1. CDR1 and CDR2 from the germline V gene are SGDLS and YYNGEE. The CDR3 consists of 13 residues. With 3 bases clipped from V and 5 bases from J, the junction kept 4 bases outside the gene matches. The CDR3 DNA follows: TGTGCCAGCAGCGGGAACAGGGGGAACGAGCAGTACTTC. Amino acid sequence: CASSGNRGNEQYF.

The CDR3 spells CASSGDGWRGNQPQHF. CDR3 nucleotide sequence: TGTGCCAGCAGCGGAGACGGATGGCGAGGCAATCAGCCCCAGCATTTT. The rearrangement links TRBV11-2 to TRBJ1-5; no clear D. The CDR3 runs to 16 residues. Trimming pared 5 bases from V and 2 bases from J, leaving 16 bases between. Germline CDR1 SGHAT, CDR2 FQNNGV.

The sample holds a few counts of this clonotype. This sequence joins TRBV20-1 and TRBJ2-5; D remains unclear. Germline CDR1 is DFQATT and CDR2 is SNEGSKA (reference sequence). This CDR3 contains 16 residues. Trimming shortened V by 5 bases and J by 7 bases, and 26 bases separated the two germline ends. The CDR3 region has the DNA TGCAGTGCTTCCTTTGGCGTGTACAGTCGACGGTGGACCCAGTACTTC. Its translation is CSASFGVYSRRWTQYF.

This clonotype was picked up many times. The V gene is TRBV20-1, the J gene TRBJ2-1; 8 bases align to TRBD1. The germline CDR1 and CDR2 sequences are DFQATT and SNEGSKA (reference sequence). The CDR3 has 13 amino acids. The CDR3 nucleotides read TGCAGGGGACAGGAGCCAGCCCGGAGTGAGCAGTTCTTC. The encoded protein is CRGQEPARSEQFF.

This clonotype was observed at least ten times. The chain joins TRBV29-1 to TRBJ1-2; weak D call: TRBD1 (6 bases). V lost 7 bases, J lost 12 bases, and 15 bases lay in between. Germline loops: CDR1 SQVTM, CDR2 ANQGSEA. The CDR3 loop spans 10 amino acids. CDR3 region: CSAKGGHHTF. The CDR3 nucleotides read TGCAGCGCAAAGGGGGGACACCACACCTTC.

This clonotype occurred a few times. This sequence joins TRBV20-1 and TRBJ2-6; TRBD1 matches 9 bases. The V and J ends lost 5 bases and 2 bases, in that order; junction bases with no gene match: 4. This CDR3 region has 15 residues. Germline CDR1 and CDR2: DFQATT and SNEGSKA (reference sequence). CDR3 sequence reads: CSAPDRGTGANVLTF. In DNA form, the CDR3 reads TGCAGTGCTCCGGACAGGGGCACTGGGGCCAACGTCCTGACTTTC.

With respect to this clonotype: One junction end disagrees with the germline gene, perhaps due to a read error. This chain joins TRBV6-5 and TRBJ1-2, with D unresolved. CDR1 and CDR2 from the germline V gene are MNHEY and SVGAGI. The CDR3 runs 16 residues. The CDR3 here is CASSYSREGSNYGHTF. CDR3 nucleotides: TGTGCCAGCAGTTACTCGAGGGAAGGTTCTAACTATGGCCACACCTTC.

This clonotype was counted between two and nine times. This chain connects TRBV20-1 to TRBJ2-3, with a tentative D call TRBD2 (6 bases). The CDR3 length is 17 residues. CDR1 and CDR2 from the germline V gene are DFQATT and SNEGSKA (reference sequence). V was trimmed by 0 bases and J by 2 bases, leaving 18 bases between them. This CDR3 is CSARDLRGLIYTDTQYF. The CDR3 nucleotides read TGCAGTGCTAGAGATTTGCGGGGCCTGATATACACAGATACGCAGTATTTT.

The chain carries TRBV6-2 or TRBV6-3 and TRBJ2-1; D may be TRBD2 (7 bases). V lost 2 bases, J lost 7 bases, and 12 bases lay in between. CDR1 MNHEY and CDR2 SVGEGT come from the germline V gene. CDR3 length: 14 residues. For the CDR3, the DNA is TGTGCCAGCAGTTACGGGGGGGCCCAGAATGAGCAGTTCTTC. Translated, it gives CASSYGGAQNEQFF.

This chain links TRBV15 with TRBJ2-5, with no clear D. Germline V gene sequence: CDR1 LNHNV, CDR2 YYDKDF (reference sequence). V gave up 0 bases and J gave up 2 bases, with 7 bases separating them. This CDR3 spans 14 amino acids. The CDR3 protein is CATSRDPGQETQYF. The CDR3 bases are TGTGCCACCAGCAGAGATCCAGGTCAAGAGACCCAGTACTTC.

This clonotype occurred many times. The rearrangement uses TRBV29-1 and TRBJ2-1; 12 positions agree with TRBD1. Germline V gene data show CDR1 as SQVTM and CDR2 as ANQGSEA. The J segment lost 7 bases and the V segment lost 6 bases, leaving 4 bases of the junction unmatched. The CDR3 consists of 13 residues. CDR3 region: CSVGQGAANEQFF. The CDR3 coding sequence is TGCAGCGTGGGACAGGGGGCGGCAAATGAGCAGTTCTTC.